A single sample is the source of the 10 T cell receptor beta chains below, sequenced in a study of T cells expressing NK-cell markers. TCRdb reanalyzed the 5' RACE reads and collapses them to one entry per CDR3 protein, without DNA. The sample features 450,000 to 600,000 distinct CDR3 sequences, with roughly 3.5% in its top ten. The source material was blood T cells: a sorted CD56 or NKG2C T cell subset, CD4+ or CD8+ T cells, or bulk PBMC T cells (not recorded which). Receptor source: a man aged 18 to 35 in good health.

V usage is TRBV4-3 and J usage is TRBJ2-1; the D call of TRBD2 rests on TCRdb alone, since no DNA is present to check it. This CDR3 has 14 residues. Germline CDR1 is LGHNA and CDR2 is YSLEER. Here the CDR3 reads CASSRESPRGEQFF.

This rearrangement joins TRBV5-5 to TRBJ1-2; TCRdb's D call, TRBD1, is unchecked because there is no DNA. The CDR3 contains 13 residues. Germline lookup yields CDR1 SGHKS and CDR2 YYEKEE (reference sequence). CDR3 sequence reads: CASSYLVGRGYTF.

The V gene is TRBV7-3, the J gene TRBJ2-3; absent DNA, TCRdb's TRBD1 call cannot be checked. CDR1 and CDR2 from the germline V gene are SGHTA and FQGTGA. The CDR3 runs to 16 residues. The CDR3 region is CASSLRPGPGPDTQYF.

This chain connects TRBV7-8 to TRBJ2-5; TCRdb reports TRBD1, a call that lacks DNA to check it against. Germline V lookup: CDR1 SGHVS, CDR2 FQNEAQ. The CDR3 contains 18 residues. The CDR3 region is CASSLVATTGLRGETQYF.

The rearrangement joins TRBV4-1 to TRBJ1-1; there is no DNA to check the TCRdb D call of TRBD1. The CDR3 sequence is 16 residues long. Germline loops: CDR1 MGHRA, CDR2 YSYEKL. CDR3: CASSPGPGQTNTEAFF.

The CDR3 loop reads CASRDRSGSGRAVPGELFF. J is TRBJ2-2 and V is TRBV12-3 or TRBV12-4; the TCRdb D gene call, TRBD2, has no DNA to confirm it. CDR3 size: 19 residues.

The CDR3 sequence is CSAGGLSSLYTF. The chain recombines TRBV29-1 with TRBJ1-2. The CDR3 has 12 amino acids. Looked up from germline, CDR1 is SQVTM and CDR2 is ANQGSEA.

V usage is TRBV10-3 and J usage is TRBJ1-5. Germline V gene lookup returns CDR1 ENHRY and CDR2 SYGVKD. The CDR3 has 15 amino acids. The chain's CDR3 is CAISDAGKGNQPQHF.

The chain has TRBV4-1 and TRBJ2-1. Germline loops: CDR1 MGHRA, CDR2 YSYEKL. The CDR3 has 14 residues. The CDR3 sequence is CASSQVGAENEQFF.

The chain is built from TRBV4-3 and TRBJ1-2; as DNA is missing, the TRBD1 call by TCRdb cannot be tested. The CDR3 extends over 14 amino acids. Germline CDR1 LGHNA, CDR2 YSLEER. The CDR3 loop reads CASSPTTGVYGYTF.